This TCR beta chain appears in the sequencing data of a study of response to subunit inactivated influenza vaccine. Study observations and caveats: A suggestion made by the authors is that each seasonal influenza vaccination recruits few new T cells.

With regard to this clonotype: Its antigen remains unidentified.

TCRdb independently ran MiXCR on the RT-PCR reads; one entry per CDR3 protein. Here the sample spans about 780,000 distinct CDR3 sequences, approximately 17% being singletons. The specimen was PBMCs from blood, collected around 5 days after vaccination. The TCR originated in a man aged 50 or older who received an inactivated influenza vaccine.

The DNA of the CDR3 is TGTGCCAGCAGTGAACCGGGAGGGATGAACACTGAAGCTTTCTTT. Encoded protein: CASSEPGGMNTEAFF. J is TRBJ1-1 and V is TRBV25-1; unclear D gene. The CDR3 is 15 amino acids. Germline V gives CDR1 MGHDK, CDR2 SYGVNS. The ends were cut back, 2 bases at V and 0 bases at J, with 10 bases in the middle.